A selection of T cell receptor beta chains follows, all from one sample in a study of blood T cell repertoires in COVID-19. The assay was immunoSEQ multiplex PCR, and TCRdb's table has in-frame clones only and misses some. The table lists around 190,000 clones, around 86% of them singletons. The sequencing input was PBMCs or T cells enriched from blood (not recorded which). These TCRs come from a man aged 35 to 55 with acute COVID-19. The CDR3 runs from the conserved cysteine through the conserved F or W. A D gene is named only where the DNA matches it firmly. Clone size is stated in some rows and not others, as once, few, many or a class when expanded.

>TRBV28|.|.|TRBJ1-5
CATREGDQPQHF
TGTGCCACCCGGGAGGGTGATCAGCCCCAGCATTTT
>TRBV5-4|TRBD1|.|TRBJ2-3
CASSSRTGQADTQYF
TGTGCCAGCAGCTCACGGACAGGTCAGGCAGATACGCAGTATTTT
>TRBV28|.|.|TRBJ1-5
CASSFPSNQPQHF
TGTGCCAGCAGTTTCCCTTCCAATCAGCCCCAGCATTTT
>TRBV7-3|.|.|TRBJ1-2
CASSPGDGGGYTF
TGTGCCAGCAGCCCGGGAGACGGGGGTGGCTACACCTTC
>TRBV7-2|TRBD1|.|TRBJ1-5
CASNQGGTGNQPQHF
TGTGCCAGTAACCAAGGCGGGACAGGGAATCAGCCCCAGCATTTT
>TRBV2|.|.|TRBJ1-5
CASSEVFRANQPQHF
TGTGCCAGCAGTGAAGTTTTCAGGGCCAATCAGCCCCAGCATTTT
>TRBV7-8|.|.|TRBJ1-1
CASSSLGGRTEAFF
TGTGCCAGCAGCTCTCTTGGGGGGAGGACTGAAGCTTTCTTT
>TRBV19|TRBD1|.|TRBJ1-1
CATGQGNTEAFF
TGTGCCACCGGACAGGGGAACACTGAAGCTTTCTTT
>TRBV6-5|.|.|TRBJ1-1
CASLPRGRVNTEAFF
TGTGCCAGTCTCCCCCGAGGGAGGGTGAACACTGAAGCTTTCTTT
>TRBV7-2|.|.|TRBJ1-6
CASSSQGGNYSPLHF
TGTGCCAGCAGCTCGCAAGGGGGTAACTATTCACCCCTCCACTTT
>TRBV5-1|TRBD1|.|TRBJ2-7
CASSRTGETYEQYF
TGCGCCAGCAGCCGGACAGGGGAGACCTACGAGCAGTACTTC
>TRBV3-1/TRBV3-2|.|.|TRBJ2-2
CASSRGSIGELFF
TGTGCCAGCAGCCGCGGTAGCATCGGGGAGCTGTTTTTT
>TRBV7-9|.|few|TRBJ1-1
CASSFQGLQVTEAFF
TGTGCCAGCAGCTTTCAGGGACTCCAGGTAACTGAAGCTTTCTTT
>TRBV7-2|TRBD2|.|TRBJ2-7
CASSRLKAGAYEQYF
TGTGCCAGCAGCCGCCTTAAGGCGGGGGCCTACGAGCAGTACTTC
>TRBV28|TRBD1|.|TRBJ1-6
CASSQSTGLNNSPLHF
TGTGCCAGCAGCCAATCGACAGGGCTTAATAATTCACCCCTCCACTTT
>TRBV5-1|TRBD1|.|TRBJ1-6
CASAGQGNSPLHF
TGCGCCAGCGCCGGACAGGGAAATTCACCCCTCCACTTT
>TRBV29-1|TRBD2|.|TRBJ2-1
CTFGTSFDEQFF
TGCACCTTCGGGACTAGCTTCGATGAGCAGTTCTTC
>TRBV18|.|.|TRBJ2-3
CASSPLLGADTQYF
TGTGCCAGCTCACCACTTTTAGGGGCAGATACGCAGTATTTT
>TRBV4-1|TRBD1|.|TRBJ2-7
CASSQDIRGGGEQYF
TGCGCCAGCAGCCAAGATATTAGAGGGGGCGGGGAGCAGTACTTC
>TRBV28|TRBD1|.|TRBJ1-6
CASRLQGLSSSPLHF
TGTGCCAGCAGGTTACAGGGGCTTAGTAGTTCACCCCTCCACTTT
>TRBV19|.|.|TRBJ1-6
CASSTGNDSPLHF
TGTGCCAGTAGTACAGGGAATGATTCACCCCTCCACTTT
>TRBV7-2|.|.|TRBJ2-7
CASSLELISYEQYF
TGTGCCAGCAGCTTAGAACTAATCTCCTACGAGCAGTACTTC
>TRBV27|.|once|TRBJ2-1
CASSRGKYNEQFF
TGTGCCAGCAGCCGTGGCAAGTACAATGAGCAGTTCTTC
>TRBV11-2|.|.|TRBJ2-7
CASSLDGGYEQYF
TGTGCCAGCAGCTTAGACGGGGGCTACGAGCAGTACTTC
>TRBV6-5|TRBD1|.|TRBJ1-1
CASARGQGVNTEAFF
TGTGCCAGCGCCAGGGGACAGGGAGTTAACACTGAAGCTTTCTTT
>TRBV7-3|.|few|TRBJ2-1
CASSLVLAGEQFF
TGTGCCAGCAGCTTAGTGCTAGCTGGCGAGCAGTTCTTC
>TRBV6-1|.|once|TRBJ1-6
CASSEIPPGKGSPLHF
TGTGCCAGCAGTGAAATACCGCCAGGGAAAGGCTCACCCCTCCACTTT
>TRBV27|.|.|TRBJ2-3
CASSLWITPPGAGDTQYF
TGTGCCAGCAGTTTATGGATAACCCCCCCAGGGGCAGGAGATACGCAGTATTTT
>TRBV6-2/TRBV6-3|.|.|TRBJ1-2
CASSPTPYGYTF
TGTGCCAGCAGCCCTACTCCCTATGGCTACACCTTC
>TRBV21-1|.|.|TRBJ1-5
CASSKLGGVHQPQHF
TGTGCCAGCAGCAAATTAGGAGGGGTTCACCAGCCCCAGCATTTT
>TRBV29-1|.|.|TRBJ2-1
CSVEVGGKENEQFF
TGCAGCGTTGAAGTCGGCGGGAAGGAGAATGAGCAGTTCTTC
>TRBV28|TRBD1|.|TRBJ2-3
CASAGTGVIMSTDTQYF
TGTGCCAGCGCGGGGACAGGGGTAATCATGAGCACAGATACGCAGTATTTT
>TRBV30|TRBD2|.|TRBJ2-7
CAWSLLLKAGGRYEQYF
TGTGCCTGGAGCCTCCTCCTTAAGGCCGGGGGGAGGTACGAGCAGTACTTC
>TRBV27|.|.|TRBJ2-7
CASSFLGGKGYEQYF
TGTGCCAGCAGTTTCCTAGGAGGGAAAGGATACGAGCAGTACTTC
>TRBV5-1|TRBD1|.|TRBJ2-7
CASKSETGIHEQYF
TGCGCCAGCAAGTCCGAGACAGGGATCCACGAGCAGTACTTC
>TRBV3-1/TRBV3-2|.|.|TRBJ2-7
CASSQEGGALYEQYF
TGTGCCAGCAGCCAAGAGGGGGGAGCGCTTTACGAGCAGTACTTC
>TRBV19|.|.|TRBJ2-6
CASSLSGANVLTF
TGTGCCAGTAGCCTGTCTGGGGCCAACGTCCTGACTTTC
>TRBV7-9|TRBD2|.|TRBJ2-7
CASIPLASGIHEQYF
TGTGCCAGCATTCCCTTAGCTAGCGGGATCCACGAGCAGTACTTC
>TRBV5-6|.|.|TRBJ2-7
CASSFSSYEQYF
TGTGCCAGCAGCTTTAGCTCCTACGAGCAGTACTTC
>TRBV7-9|.|.|TRBJ2-7
CASSSRRSSYEQYF
TGTGCCAGCAGCAGTCGACGGAGCTCCTACGAGCAGTACTTC
>TRBV20-1|TRBD2|once|TRBJ2-5
CSASLAGVYQETQYF
TGCAGTGCTAGTCTAGCGGGGGTGTACCAAGAGACCCAGTACTTC
>TRBV12-3/TRBV12-4|.|.|TRBJ1-1
CATPPGDRTEAFF
TGTGCCACCCCTCCAGGGGATCGAACTGAAGCTTTCTTT
>TRBV27|TRBD1|.|TRBJ1-4
CASGTGGEKLFF
TGTGCCAGCGGGACAGGGGGCGAAAAACTGTTTTTT
>TRBV12-5|.|.|TRBJ2-6
CASAYGGSGANVLTF
TGTGCTAGTGCATACGGGGGTTCTGGGGCCAACGTCCTGACTTTC
>TRBV2|.|.|TRBJ1-5
CASSDTGGRNNQPQHF
TGTGCCAGCAGTGACACTGGGGGCCGCAACAATCAGCCCCAGCATTTT
>TRBV11-3|TRBD1|few|TRBJ1-1
CASSFGQGKNTEAFF
TGTGCCAGCAGCTTCGGACAGGGGAAGAACACTGAAGCTTTCTTT
>TRBV15|.|.|TRBJ1-5
CATSRGLGGNQPQHF
TGTGCCACCAGCAGAGGTCTAGGGGGCAATCAGCCCCAGCATTTT
>TRBV2|.|.|TRBJ2-7
CASSVSPGDESYEQYF
TGTGCCAGCAGTGTCTCGCCGGGAGACGAAAGCTACGAGCAGTACTTC
>TRBV29-1|.|.|TRBJ1-1
CSVADGVTEAFF
TGCAGCGTTGCGGACGGGGTCACTGAAGCTTTCTTT
>TRBV6-5|.|.|TRBJ2-1
CASSSPGGPYNEQFF
TGTGCCAGCAGCTCCCCTGGTGGGCCCTACAATGAGCAGTTCTTC
>TRBV4-1|TRBD1|.|TRBJ2-1
CASSQNPGQNYNEQFF
TGCGCCAGCAGCCAGAATCCGGGACAGAACTACAATGAGCAGTTCTTC
>TRBV5-1|.|.|TRBJ1-1
CASTPGGFTEAFF
TGCGCCAGCACCCCCGGGGGGTTCACTGAAGCTTTCTTT
>TRBV5-1|TRBD2|.|TRBJ2-1
CASSPGGGSSYNEQFF
TGCGCCAGCAGCCCCGGCGGCGGGAGCTCCTACAATGAGCAGTTCTTC
>TRBV7-3|TRBD1|few|TRBJ2-3
CASSSRTGGDTDTQYF
TGTGCCAGCAGCTCCCGGACAGGGGGCGACACAGATACGCAGTATTTT
>TRBV24-1|.|.|TRBJ2-3
CANIWGGPDTQYF
TGTGCCAACATATGGGGAGGCCCAGATACGCAGTATTTT
>TRBV11-2|TRBD2|.|TRBJ2-1
CASTLSGRVNEQFF
TGTGCCAGCACCCTTAGCGGGAGAGTCAATGAGCAGTTCTTC
>TRBV7-2|.|.|TRBJ2-1
CASSLGRWRRGPDEQFF
TGTGCCAGCAGCTTAGGTCGGTGGCGTCGGGGTCCCGATGAGCAGTTCTTC
>TRBV7-2|TRBD2|.|TRBJ2-1
CASSLVLAGVWGQGEQFF
TGTGCCAGCAGCTTAGTACTAGCGGGAGTCTGGGGGCAGGGAGAGCAGTTCTTC
>TRBV19|TRBD1|.|TRBJ2-7
CASSRQGYEQYF
TGTGCCAGTAGTAGACAGGGCTACGAGCAGTACTTC